The present T cell receptor (beta chain) was sequenced within a study of shared clonotypes between healthy human individuals. This clone was counted once. Produced via immunoSEQ multiplex PCR; TCRdb's table is partial and in-frame only. The sample records a few hundred thousand clones, nearly 97% being singletons. V lost 6 bases and J lost 5; bases outside the gene matches: 8. The CDR3 length is 14 residues. Germline V gene data show CDR1 as SNHLY and CDR2 as FYNNEI. The naive CD8 fraction comprised CD45RO-negative cells positively selected for CCR7 and excluded terminally differentiated effector memory CD45RA+ cells.

The chain recombines TRBV2 with TRBJ2-3; 7 bases agree with TRBD1. The sequencing input was naive CD8+ T cells sorted from blood. This TCR was recovered from a woman in her thirties in good health. The CDR3 DNA is TGTGCCAGCAGACCCCGGGACAGTCGAGATACGCAGTATTTT. It is translated as CASRPRDSRDTQYF.